One and the same sample provided the 13 T cell receptor beta chains below, sequenced in a study of T cells in Graves' hyperthyroidism and ophthalmopathy. From RNA transcripts, TCR beta CDR3 regions were amplified. The HTBI primer set served for first-round RT-PCR of the TCR CDR3. TCRdb ran MiXCR on the multiplex PCR reads and lists one entry per CDR3 protein. The data hold roughly 500,000 distinct CDR3 sequences, with approximately 14% observed a single time. The sample consisted of blood. These receptors came from a woman between 25 and 40 years old with Graves' hyperthyroidism that later progressed to Graves' ophthalmopathy.

This clonotype was counted at least ten times. The chain has TRBV9 and TRBJ2-2, with TRBD2 matching over 10 bases. The CDR3 loop spans 18 amino acids. The junction had 15 bases not matched to a gene; V was cut back by 4 bases and J by 6 bases. Germline loops: CDR1 SGDLS, CDR2 YYNGEE. The CDR3 DNA follows: TGTGCCAGCAGCCCGCAGGCTAGCGGGAGTAAGGTTGCCGGGGAGCTGTTTTTT. This sequence encodes CASSPQASGSKVAGELFF.

A few counts support this clonotype. Compared with germline, one end of the junction differs, possibly owing to a read error. The rearrangement links TRBV5-1 to TRBJ1-2, with D possibly being TRBD1 (6 bases). CDR3 size: 14 residues. Germline CDR1 and CDR2: SGHRS and YFSETQ. The CDR3 spells CASSLDRDNYGHTF. The CDR3 nucleotides read TGCGCCAGCAGCTTGGACAGGGATAACTATGGCCACACCTTC.

This clonotype was seen at least ten times. The chain carries TRBV12-3 or TRBV12-4 and TRBJ2-7, with 10 bases identical to TRBD1. CDR3 length: 15 amino acids. The V gene end was trimmed by 4 bases and the J gene end by 3 bases; junction bases not matched to a gene: 6. CDR3 sequence: CASSSTRDRGYEQYF. The DNA for the CDR3 is TGTGCCAGCAGTTCAACGCGGGACAGGGGCTACGAGCAGTACTTC.

The sample holds many counts of this clonotype. The CDR3 sequence: CAISPGQGNGGYTF. DNA for the CDR3: TGTGCCATCAGTCCGGGACAGGGGAACGGCGGCTACACCTTC. V is TRBV10-3 and J is TRBJ1-2; TRBD1 aligns across 10 bases. The germline CDR1 and CDR2 sequences are ENHRY and SYGVKD. The trim removed 5 bases at V and 8 bases at J, leaving 8 bases unmatched. The CDR3 runs to 14 residues.

This clonotype occurred once. The chain is built from TRBV14 and TRBJ1-2; D unresolved. The CDR3 covers 14 residues. V lost 2 bases and J 4 bases, leaving 11 bases between the germline ends. Germline-derived CDR1 and CDR2 are SGHDN and FVKESK. CDR3 loop: CASSQSTEGYGYTF. CDR3 DNA: TGTGCCAGCAGCCAATCGACGGAAGGCTATGGCTACACCTTC. The complete variable domain, with remaining parts taken from reference TRBV14 and TRBJ1-2, reads EAGVTQFPSHSVIEKGQTVTLRCDPISGHDNLYWYRRVMGKEIKFLLHFVKESKQDESGMPNNRFLAERTGGTYSTLKVQPAELEDSGVYFCASSQSTEGYGYTFGSGTRLTVV.

This clonotype was recorded many times. V is TRBV19 and J is TRBJ1-2, with D unclear. Germline V gives CDR1 LNHDA, CDR2 SQIVND (reference sequence). This CDR3 has 14 amino acids. V was clipped by 5 bases and J by 3 bases, with 13 bases between them. The CDR3 loop is CASSPEGGYYGYTF. CDR3 bases: TGTGCCAGTAGTCCGGAAGGCGGCTACTATGGCTACACCTTC.

This clonotype was recorded many times. J is TRBJ2-1 and V is TRBV28, with TRBD2 identical over 8 bases. Germline-derived CDR1 and CDR2 are MDHEN and SYDVKM. Germline trimming cut 2 bases from V and 4 bases from J; bases unmatched to any gene: 1. This CDR3 is 14 amino acids long. As DNA, the CDR3 is TGTGCCAGCAGTTTACGCGGGAGGTACAATGAGCAGTTCTTC. Its protein is CASSLRGRYNEQFF. Full variable domain (outside the CDR3, taken from reference TRBV28 and TRBJ2-1): DVKVTQSSRYLVKRTGEKVFLECVQDMDHENMFWYRQDPGLGLRLIYFSYDVKMKEKGDIPEGYSVSREKKERFSLILESASTNQTSMYLCASSLRGRYNEQFFGPGTRLTVL.

This clonotype was observed many times. The chain recombines TRBV2 with TRBJ1-1; TRBD1 matches at 7 bases. CDR1 SNHLY and CDR2 FYNNEI come from the germline V gene. The CDR3 consists of 14 residues. J lost 4 bases, V lost 6 bases, and 8 bases had no gene match. The CDR3 protein is CASSPTGDATEAFF. The CDR3 DNA reads as TGTGCCAGCAGCCCAACAGGGGATGCCACTGAAGCTTTCTTT.

This clonotype came up many times. The chain is built from TRBV24-1 and TRBJ2-5; 11 positions match TRBD1. The CDR3 length is 13 residues. Germline V lookup: CDR1 KGHDR, CDR2 SFDVKD. V lost 11 bases, J lost 1 base, and 2 bases stayed unmatched. The CDR3 loop reads CAIGQGAQETQYF. The CDR3, as DNA: TGTGCCATCGGACAGGGGGCCCAAGAGACCCAGTACTTC.

With respect to this clonotype: One end of the junction does not line up with germline, which may come from a read error. The chain's CDR3 is CASSVVDSGSYNEQFF. CDR3 coding DNA: TGTGCTAGCAGCGTAGTGGATAGCGGGTCCTACAATGAGCAGTTCTTC. The chain employs TRBV9 and TRBJ2-1, with 7 positions matching TRBD2. The length of the CDR3 is 16 residues. Per germline, CDR1 SGDLS and CDR2 YYNGEE.

This sequence joins TRBV29-1 and TRBJ1-1, with D uncertain. Germline CDR1 is SQVTM and CDR2 is ANQGSEA. The CDR3 is 14 residues long. Trimming shortened V by 2 bases and J by 2 bases, and 12 bases separated the two germline ends. This CDR3 is CSVEILPSNTEAFF. DNA for the CDR3: TGCAGCGTTGAAATTCTTCCTTCCAACACTGAAGCTTTCTTT.

This clonotype was recorded at least ten times. This rearrangement joins TRBV27 to TRBJ2-7, with D unclear. Trimming stripped 5 bases from V and 6 bases from J, with 8 bases between. The germline CDR1 and CDR2 sequences are MNHEY and SMNVEV (reference sequence). The CDR3 covers 11 residues. The CDR3 DNA is TGTGCCAGCAGTAAAGGTGGCGAGCAGTACTTC. This sequence encodes CASSKGGEQYF.

There are many counts of this clonotype. This sequence joins TRBV2 and TRBJ1-2; D might be TRBD1 (6 bases). Germline lookup yields CDR1 SNHLY and CDR2 FYNNEI. The CDR3 is made up of 15 amino acids. V was shortened by 7 bases and J by 2 bases, with 17 bases between the two germline ends. The CDR3 loop is CASTIGGDGNYGYTF. CDR3 in DNA: TGTGCCAGCACCATAGGGGGGGATGGGAACTATGGCTACACCTTC.